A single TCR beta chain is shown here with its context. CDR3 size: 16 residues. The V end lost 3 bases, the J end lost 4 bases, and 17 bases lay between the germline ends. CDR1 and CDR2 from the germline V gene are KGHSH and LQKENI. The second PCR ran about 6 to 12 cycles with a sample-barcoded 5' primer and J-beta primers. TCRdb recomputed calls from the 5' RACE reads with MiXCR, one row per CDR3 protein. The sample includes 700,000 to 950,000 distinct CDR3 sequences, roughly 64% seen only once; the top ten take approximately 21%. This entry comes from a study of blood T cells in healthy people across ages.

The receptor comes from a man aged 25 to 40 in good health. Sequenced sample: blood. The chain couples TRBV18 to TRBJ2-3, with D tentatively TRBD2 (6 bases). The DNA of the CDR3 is TGTGCCAGCTCACCCGCGTGGAGGGCTGCGTCAGATACGCAGTATTTT. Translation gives CASSPAWRAASDTQYF.